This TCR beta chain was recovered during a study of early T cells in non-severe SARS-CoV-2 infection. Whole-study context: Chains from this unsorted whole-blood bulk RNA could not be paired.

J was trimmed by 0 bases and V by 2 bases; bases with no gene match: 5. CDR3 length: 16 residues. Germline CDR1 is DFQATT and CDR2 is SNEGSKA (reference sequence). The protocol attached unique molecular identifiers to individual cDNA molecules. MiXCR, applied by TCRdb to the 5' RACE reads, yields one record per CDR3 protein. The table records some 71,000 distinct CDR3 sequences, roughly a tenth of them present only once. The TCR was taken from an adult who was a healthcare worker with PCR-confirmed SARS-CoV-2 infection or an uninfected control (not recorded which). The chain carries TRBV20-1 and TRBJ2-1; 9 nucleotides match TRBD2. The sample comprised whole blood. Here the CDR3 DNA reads TGCAGTGCTAGAACCTTAGCGGGAGACTCCTACAATGAGCAGTTCTTC. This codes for CSARTLAGDSYNEQFF.